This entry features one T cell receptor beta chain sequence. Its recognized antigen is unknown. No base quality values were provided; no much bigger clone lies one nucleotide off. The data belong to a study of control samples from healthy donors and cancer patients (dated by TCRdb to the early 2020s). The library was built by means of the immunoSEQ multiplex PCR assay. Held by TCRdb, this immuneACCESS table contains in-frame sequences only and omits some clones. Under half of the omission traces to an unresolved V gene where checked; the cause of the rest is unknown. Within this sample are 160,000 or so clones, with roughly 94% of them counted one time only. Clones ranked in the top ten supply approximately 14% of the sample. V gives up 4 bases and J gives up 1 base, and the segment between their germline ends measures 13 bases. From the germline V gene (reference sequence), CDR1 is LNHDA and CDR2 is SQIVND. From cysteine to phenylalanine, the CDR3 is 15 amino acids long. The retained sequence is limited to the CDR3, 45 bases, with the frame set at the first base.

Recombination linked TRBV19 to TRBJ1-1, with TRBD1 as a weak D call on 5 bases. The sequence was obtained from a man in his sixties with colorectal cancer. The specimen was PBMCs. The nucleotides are TGTGCCAGTAGTACCCAAGGGGCCCCGAACACTGAAGCTTTCTTT. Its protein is CASSTQGAPNTEAFF.